Listed here are 28 T cell receptor beta chains from one sample, sequenced in a study of cytomegalovirus exposure and HLA in healthy donors. Vbeta (60) and Jbeta (13) primers were used in the PCR. TCRdb's copy holds only in-frame clones and misses some; the assay was immunoSEQ multiplex PCR. The sample lists around 130,000 clones; 75% to 85% were seen once. Sequencing was performed on PBMCs. These TCRs come from a man aged 40-55 years in good health and CMV-seronegative.

This chain uses TRBV18 with TRBJ2-7; TRBD1 agrees at 7 bases. The CDR3 runs 15 residues. Per the germline V gene, CDR1 is KGHSH and CDR2 is LQKENI. Trimming took 2 bases from V and 3 from J; bases not matched to a gene: 7. The CDR3 loop reads CASSPVFTGVYEQYF. The CDR3 DNA sequence: TGTGCCAGCTCACCAGTATTTACAGGGGTCTACGAGCAGTACTTC.

This chain uses TRBV25-1 with TRBJ2-3; possible D gene TRBD2, 6 bases. The CDR3 consists of 14 residues. Trimming pared 6 bases from V and 0 bases from J, leaving 10 bases between. Looked up from germline, CDR1 is MGHDK and CDR2 is SYGVNS. The CDR3 bases are TGTGCCAGCAGATTGAGCGGGAGCACAGATACGCAGTATTTT. Its protein product is CASRLSGSTDTQYF.

On this clone itself: The conserved phenylalanine or tryptophan normally closing the CDR3 is absent here, so this likely arose from a read error. The V gene is TRBV7-9, the J gene TRBJ1-2, with 8 positions matching TRBD1. Germline trimming cut 1 base from V and 1 base from J; bases unmatched to any gene: 11. This CDR3 spans 18 amino acids. Germline CDR1 SEHNR, CDR2 FQNEAQ (reference sequence). For the CDR3, the DNA is TGTGCCAGCAGCTTAGGGCCCCGGACAGGGAATATTAACTATGGCTACACCTCC. It encodes CASSLGPRTGNINYGYTS.

This clone was seen a single time. The V and J genes are TRBV5-1 and TRBJ1-3, with 8 positions matching TRBD1. V lost 4 bases and J lost 8; bases outside the gene matches: 8. This CDR3 contains 14 residues. CDR1 is SGHRS and CDR2 is YFSETQ in the germline V gene. The CDR3 coding sequence is TGCGCCAGCAGCCCTGGACAGGGCTGGGACACCATATATTTT. Translation gives CASSPGQGWDTIYF.

The gene calls are TRBV7-2 and TRBJ1-2; TRBD1 matches 9 bases. This CDR3 is 14 amino acids long. CDR1 is SGHTA, CDR2 FQGNSA, per germline. Trimming took 6 bases from V and 8 from J; bases not matched to a gene: 10. CDR3 coding DNA: TGTGCCAGCAGGCCCGGGGACAGGGATAAAGGCTACACCTTC. This translates into CASRPGDRDKGYTF.

V gene TRBV9 combines with J gene TRBJ1-5, with D unclear. The CDR3 runs to 13 residues. V gave up 0 bases and J gave up 7 bases, with 8 bases separating them. Germline values: CDR1 SGDLS, CDR2 YYNGEE. The DNA of the CDR3 is TGTGCCAGCAGCGTAGGTCCTCTACAGCCCCAGCATTTT. This encodes CASSVGPLQPQHF.

A note on this clone: This same CDR3 is encoded by further DNA sequences in the sample. The chain couples TRBV7-7 to TRBJ2-5; D might be TRBD2 (6 bases). Trimming stripped 4 bases from V and 4 bases from J, with 10 bases between. The germline V gene encodes CDR1 SSHAT and CDR2 FNYEAQ (reference sequence). This CDR3 is built from 13 residues. The DNA for the CDR3 is TGTGCCAGCAGCTCCGCCGGGGGAGAGACCCAGTACTTC. Its translation is CASSSAGGETQYF.

This clone came up once. This chain joins TRBV5-8 and TRBJ2-1; 10 positions agree with TRBD2. CDR1 and CDR2 from the germline V gene are SGHTS and YDEGEE. J lost 10 bases, V lost 4 bases, and 11 bases had no gene match. CDR3 length: 15 amino acids. CDR3 sequence (DNA): TGTGCCAGCAGCCCCCGGACTAGCGGCGTGAACGAGCAGTTCTTC. Translated, it gives CASSPRTSGVNEQFF.

V and J are TRBV5-6 and TRBJ2-7, with no clear D. The CDR3 extends over 15 amino acids. Germline assignment: CDR1 SGHDT and CDR2 YYEEEE. With 1 base removed from V and 3 bases from J, the gap between germline ends came to 14 bases. The CDR3 is CASSLFERRVYEQYF. DNA for the CDR3: TGTGCCAGCAGCTTGTTCGAACGTCGGGTCTACGAGCAGTACTTC.

The gene calls are TRBV28 and TRBJ1-5, with a tentative D call TRBD1 (6 bases). Per germline, CDR1 MDHEN and CDR2 SYDVKM. This CDR3 contains 13 residues. V was trimmed by 4 bases and J by 2 bases, leaving 6 bases between them. CDR3 sequence reads: CASSYRGNQPQHF. CDR3 bases: TGTGCCAGCAGTTACAGGGGCAATCAGCCCCAGCATTTT.

V usage is TRBV6-6 and J usage is TRBJ2-2, with 8 bases matching TRBD2. V was clipped by 5 bases and J by 1 base; unmatched bases: 3. Per germline, CDR1 MNHNY and CDR2 SVGAGI (reference sequence). There are 15 residues in the CDR3. The CDR3 DNA is TGTGCCAGCAGTCAAACTAGCGGGAACACCGGGGAGCTGTTTTTT. Translated, it gives CASSQTSGNTGELFF.

The chain has TRBV11-2 and TRBJ2-5; TRBD2 agrees at 7 bases. The DNA end lines up better with TRBJ2-7; the J call may be wrong. Germline-derived CDR1 and CDR2 are SGHAT and FQNNGV. The CDR3 extends over 15 amino acids. CDR3: CASSPNRGVSYEQYF. The CDR3 DNA sequence: TGTGCCAGCAGCCCCAACCGGGGGGTCTCCTACGAGCAGTACTTC.

The rearrangement joins TRBV5-1 to TRBJ2-1; 10 bases map to TRBD2. Germline trimming cut 0 bases from V and 0 bases from J; bases unmatched to any gene: 3. CDR3 length equals 17 residues. Germline V CDR1 and CDR2: SGHRS, YFSETQ. As DNA, the CDR3 is TGCGCCAGCAGCTTGGATACTAGCGGGATCTCCTACAATGAGCAGTTCTTC. It translates to CASSLDTSGISYNEQFF.

V usage is TRBV6-4 and J usage is TRBJ2-2; no clear D gene. The germline CDR1 and CDR2 sequences are MRHNA and SNTAGT. CDR3 length: 14 residues. Trimming took 5 bases from V and 1 from J, leaving 8 bases between them. The CDR3 coding sequence is TGTGCCAGCAGTCTAAATAGGAACACCGGGGAGCTGTTTTTT. It codes for CASSLNRNTGELFF.

This chain joins TRBV7-2 and TRBJ1-5; 8 bases are shared with TRBD1. Germline loops: CDR1 SGHTA, CDR2 FQGNSA. Losses at the gene ends were 4 bases for V and 4 bases for J; bases not matched to a gene: 3. This CDR3 contains 14 residues. For the CDR3, the DNA is TGTGCCAGCAGCTCCGGGACAGGAAATCAGCCCCAGCATTTT. Its translation is CASSSGTGNQPQHF.

This clone was seen more than once but under ten times. The chain is built from TRBV15 and TRBJ2-7; TRBD2 matches at 9 bases. The CDR3 has 15 amino acids. V was pared by 4 bases and J by 2 bases, with 6 bases of the junction left unmatched. The germline gives CDR1 LNHNV, CDR2 YYDKDF (reference sequence). CDR3 sequence reads: CATSTRVAGAYEQYF. CDR3 sequence (DNA): TGTGCCACCAGCACCAGGGTAGCGGGGGCCTACGAGCAGTACTTC.

The chain carries TRBV27 and TRBJ1-5; D remains unclear. The CDR3 extends over 16 amino acids. V was shortened by 4 bases and J by 2 bases, with 15 bases between the two germline ends. Germline CDR1 is MNHEY and CDR2 is SMNVEV (reference sequence). The CDR3 sequence is CASSSPPAGGNQPQHF. CDR3 in DNA: TGTGCCAGCAGTTCCCCCCCAGCGGGTGGCAATCAGCCCCAGCATTTT.

The V call is TRBV7-2, the J call TRBJ1-2; tentative D call: TRBD1 (5 bases). V was cut by 5 bases and J by 6 bases, with 13 bases left in between. The germline V gene has CDR1 SGHTA and CDR2 FQGNSA. This CDR3 region has 13 residues. Written as DNA, the CDR3 is TGTGCCAGCAGCCGCCAGGGTGTGGATGGCTACACCTTC. Residues: CASSRQGVDGYTF. Filled out from reference TRBV7-2 and TRBJ1-2, the complete variable domain reads GAGVSQSPSNKVTEKGKDVELRCDPISGHTALYWYRQSLGQGLEFLIYFQGNSAPDKSGLPSDRFSAERTGGSVSTLTIQRTQQEDSAVYLCASSRQGVDGYTFGSGTRLTVV.

This clone turned up a few times. The chain links TRBV5-4 to TRBJ2-7; 7 nucleotides match TRBD1. The germline V gene encodes CDR1 SGHNT and CDR2 YYREEE (reference sequence). With 4 bases clipped from V and 2 bases from J, the junction kept 6 bases outside the gene matches. The CDR3 consists of 14 residues. DNA of the CDR3: TGTGCCAGCAGCGACACCGGGACAGCCTACGAGCAGTACTTC. Protein: CASSDTGTAYEQYF. The variable domain in full, completed from reference TRBV5-4 and TRBJ2-7, reads ETGVTQSPTHLIKTRGQQVTLRCSSQSGHNTVSWYQQALGQGPQFIFQYYREEENGRGNFPPRFSGLQFPNYSSELNVNALELDDSALYLCASSDTGTAYEQYFGPGTRLTVT.

The chain has TRBV7-2 and TRBJ1-4; maybe TRBD1 (5 bases). V shed 5 bases and J shed 3 bases, with 7 bases lying between them. Germline assignment: CDR1 SGHTA and CDR2 FQGNSA. The CDR3 covers 13 residues. The chain's CDR3 is CASSPGSNEKLFF. The CDR3 DNA is TGTGCCAGCAGCCCAGGGTCTAATGAAAAACTGTTTTTT.

This chain links TRBV5-6 with TRBJ1-2; 10 nucleotides line up with TRBD1. The CDR3 consists of 13 residues. V was pared by 3 bases and J by 6 bases, with 2 bases of the junction left unmatched. Germline CDR1 reads SGHDT; CDR2 reads YYEEEE. This CDR3 is CASSWDRGDGYTF. CDR3 DNA sequence: TGTGCCAGCAGCTGGGACAGGGGAGATGGCTACACCTTC.

V usage is TRBV27 and J usage is TRBJ1-2; 7 bases agree with TRBD1. This CDR3 spans 16 amino acids. Germline-derived CDR1 and CDR2 are MNHEY and SMNVEV (reference sequence). With 7 bases clipped from V and 1 base from J, the junction kept 12 bases outside the gene matches. DNA of the CDR3: TGTGCCAGCACATCGGCGGGGACAGACTTTAACTATGGCTACACCTTC. This sequence encodes CASTSAGTDFNYGYTF.

Comments on this clone: One end of the junction fails to match germline, which may point to a read error. The gene calls are TRBV6-5 and TRBJ2-4; possibly TRBD1 for D (5 bases). Germline-derived CDR1 and CDR2 are MNHEY and SVGAGI. The CDR3 spans 16 residues. The CDR3 protein is CASSYGREGAKNSQYF. The CDR3 DNA sequence: TGTGCCAGCAGTTACGGCAGGGAAGGGGCCAAAAACAGTCAGTACTTC.

The chain uses TRBV6-5 and TRBJ2-7; 8 bases agree with TRBD1. CDR3 length: 15 amino acids. In germline, CDR1 is MNHEY, CDR2 SVGAGI. V was clipped by 5 bases and J by 5 bases; unmatched bases: 11. The CDR3 loop is CASSTARTGWNEQYF. The DNA of the CDR3 is TGTGCCAGCAGTACGGCTCGGACAGGGTGGAACGAGCAGTACTTC.

This chain uses TRBV5-5 with TRBJ1-2; tentative D call: TRBD1 (5 bases). Germline lookup yields CDR1 SGHKS and CDR2 YYEKEE (reference sequence). The CDR3 loop spans 17 amino acids. The V and J ends lost 0 bases and 4 bases respectively, with 19 bases between them. DNA for the CDR3: TGTGCCAGCAGCTTGGGGCCAGACAGCCCGGTGGCCTATGGCTACACCTTC. This codes for CASSLGPDSPVAYGYTF.

The J gene is TRBJ2-1, the V gene TRBV30; 8 bases are shared with TRBD2. The germline V gene has CDR1 GTSNPN and CDR2 SVGIG (reference sequence). Trimming removed 0 bases from V and 4 bases from J; junction bases left unmatched: 5. The CDR3 is made up of 15 amino acids. This CDR3 reads CAWSVGGGQYNEQFF. The CDR3 bases are TGTGCCTGGAGTGTTGGCGGGGGGCAATACAATGAGCAGTTCTTC.

As to this clone: Germline and junction disagree at one end, which may indicate a read error. The J gene is TRBJ2-6, the V gene TRBV5-1; 10 nucleotides line up with TRBD1. This CDR3 is 16 amino acids long. Per the germline V gene, CDR1 is SGHRS and CDR2 is YFSETQ. The CDR3, as DNA: TGCGCCAGCAGCTCGACAGGGGGCTCCGGGGCCAACGGCCTGACTTTC. It specifies CASSSTGGSGANGLTF.

The V call is TRBV7-2, the J call TRBJ2-7, with TRBD2 matching 10 bases. Germline trimming cut 5 bases from V and 2 bases from J; bases unmatched to any gene: 6. Germline V gene lookup returns CDR1 SGHTA and CDR2 FQGNSA. The CDR3 is made up of 15 amino acids. The CDR3 DNA is TGTGCCAGCAGCACCGGACTAGCGGCGCCCTACGAGCAGTACTTC. This encodes CASSTGLAAPYEQYF.